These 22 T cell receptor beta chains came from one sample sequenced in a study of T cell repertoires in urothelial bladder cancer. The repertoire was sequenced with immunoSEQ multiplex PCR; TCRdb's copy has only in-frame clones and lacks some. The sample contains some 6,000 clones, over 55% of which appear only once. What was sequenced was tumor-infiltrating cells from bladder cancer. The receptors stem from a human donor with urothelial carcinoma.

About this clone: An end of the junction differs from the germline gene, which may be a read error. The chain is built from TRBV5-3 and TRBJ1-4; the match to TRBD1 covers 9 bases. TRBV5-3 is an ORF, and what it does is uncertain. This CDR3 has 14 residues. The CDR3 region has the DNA TGTGCCAGCAGCTTGAACAGGGGGCATGAAAAACTGTTTTTT. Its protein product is CASSLNRGHEKLFF.

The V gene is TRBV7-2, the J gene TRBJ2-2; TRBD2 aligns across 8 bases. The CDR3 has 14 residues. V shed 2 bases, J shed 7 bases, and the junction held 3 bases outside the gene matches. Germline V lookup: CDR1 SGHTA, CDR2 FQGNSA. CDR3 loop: CASSLTSGGGELFF. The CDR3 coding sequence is TGTGCCAGCAGCTTAACGAGCGGGGGCGGGGAGCTGTTTTTT.

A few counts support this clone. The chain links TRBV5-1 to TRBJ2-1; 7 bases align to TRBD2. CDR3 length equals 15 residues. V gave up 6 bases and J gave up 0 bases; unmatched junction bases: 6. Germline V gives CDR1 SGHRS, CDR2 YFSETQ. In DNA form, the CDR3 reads TGCGCCAGCAACCTCGGGGGGAGCTCCTACAATGAGCAGTTCTTC. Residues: CASNLGGSSYNEQFF.

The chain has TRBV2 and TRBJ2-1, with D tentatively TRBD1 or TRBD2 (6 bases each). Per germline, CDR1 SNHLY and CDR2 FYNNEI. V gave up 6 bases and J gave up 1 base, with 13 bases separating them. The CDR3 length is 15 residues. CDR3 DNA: TGTGCCAGCAGCGTACAGGGACTTTCCTACAATGAGCAGTTCTTC. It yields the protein CASSVQGLSYNEQFF. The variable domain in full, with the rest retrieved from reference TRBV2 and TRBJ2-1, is EPEVTQTPSHQVTQMGQEVILRCVPISNHLYFYWYRQILGQKVEFLVSFYNNEISEKSEIFDDQFSVERPDGSNFTLKIRSTKLEDSAMYFCASSVQGLSYNEQFFGPGTRLTVL.

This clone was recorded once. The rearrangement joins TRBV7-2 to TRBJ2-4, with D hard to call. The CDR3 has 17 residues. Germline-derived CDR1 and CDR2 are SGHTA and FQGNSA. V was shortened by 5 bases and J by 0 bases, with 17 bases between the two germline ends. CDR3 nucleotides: TGTGCCAGCAGCCCACGACAAGGTTCTCTAGCCAAAAACATTCAGTACTTC. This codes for CASSPRQGSLAKNIQYF.

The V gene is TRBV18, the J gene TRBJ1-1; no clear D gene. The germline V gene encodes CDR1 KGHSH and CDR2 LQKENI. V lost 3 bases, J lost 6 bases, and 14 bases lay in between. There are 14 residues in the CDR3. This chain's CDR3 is CASSPMTISAEAFF. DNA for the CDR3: TGTGCCAGCTCACCGATGACAATCTCTGCTGAAGCTTTCTTT.

The CDR3 protein is CASSLGFANSYEQYF. Written as DNA, the CDR3 is TGCGCCAGCAGCTTGGGGTTTGCTAACTCCTACGAGCAGTACTTC. The rearrangement links TRBV5-1 to TRBJ2-7; no clear D gene. Trimming left V 0 bases short and J 0 bases short, with 10 bases between. The CDR3 loop spans 15 amino acids. CDR1 is SGHRS, CDR2 YFSETQ, per germline.

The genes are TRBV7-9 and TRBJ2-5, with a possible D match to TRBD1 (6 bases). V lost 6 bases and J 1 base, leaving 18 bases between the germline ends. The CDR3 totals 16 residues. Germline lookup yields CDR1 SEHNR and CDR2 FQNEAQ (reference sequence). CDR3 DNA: TGTGCCAGCAGTCGGGACATACTCCAAGCCCAAGAGACCCAGTACTTC. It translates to CASSRDILQAQETQYF.

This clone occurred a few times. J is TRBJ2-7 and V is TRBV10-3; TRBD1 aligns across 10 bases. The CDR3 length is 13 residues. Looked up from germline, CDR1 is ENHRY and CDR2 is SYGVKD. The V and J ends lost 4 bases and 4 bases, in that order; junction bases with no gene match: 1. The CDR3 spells CAISVGQGYEQYF. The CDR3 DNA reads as TGTGCCATCAGTGTGGGACAGGGGTACGAGCAGTACTTC.

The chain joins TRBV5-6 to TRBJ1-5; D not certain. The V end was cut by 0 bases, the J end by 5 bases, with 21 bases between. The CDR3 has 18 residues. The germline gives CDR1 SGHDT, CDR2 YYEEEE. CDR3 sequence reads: CASSLGGRARVHYQPQHF. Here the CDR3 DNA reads TGTGCCAGCAGCTTGGGAGGGAGGGCCCGAGTTCACTATCAGCCCCAGCATTTT.

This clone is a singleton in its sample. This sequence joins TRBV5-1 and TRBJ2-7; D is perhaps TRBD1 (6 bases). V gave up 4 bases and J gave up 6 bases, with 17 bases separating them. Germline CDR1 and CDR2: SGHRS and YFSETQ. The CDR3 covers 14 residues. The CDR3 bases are TGCGCCAGCAGCGCCCAGGAGACAGGTCTCGAGCAGTACTTC. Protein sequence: CASSAQETGLEQYF.

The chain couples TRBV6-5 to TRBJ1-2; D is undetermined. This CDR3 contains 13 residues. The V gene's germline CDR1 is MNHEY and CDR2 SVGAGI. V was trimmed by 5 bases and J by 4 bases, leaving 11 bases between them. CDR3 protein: CASSERRRYGYTF. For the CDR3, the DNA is TGTGCCAGCAGTGAGAGACGGCGCTATGGCTACACCTTC.

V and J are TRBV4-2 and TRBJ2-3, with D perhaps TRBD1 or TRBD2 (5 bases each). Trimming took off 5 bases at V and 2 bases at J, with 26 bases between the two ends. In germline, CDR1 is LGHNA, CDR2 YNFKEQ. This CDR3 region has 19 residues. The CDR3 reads CASSGRDPRGLPNTDTQYF. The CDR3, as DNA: TGTGCCAGCAGCGGCCGGGACCCCCGAGGTCTCCCTAACACAGATACGCAGTATTTT.

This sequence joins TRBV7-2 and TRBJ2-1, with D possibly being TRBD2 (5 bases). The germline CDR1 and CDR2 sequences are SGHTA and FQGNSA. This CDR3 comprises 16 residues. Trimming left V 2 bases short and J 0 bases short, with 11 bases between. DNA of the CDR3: TGTGCCAGCAGCTTAACTCGGGATGGCTCCTACAATGAGCAGTTCTTC. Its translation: CASSLTRDGSYNEQFF.

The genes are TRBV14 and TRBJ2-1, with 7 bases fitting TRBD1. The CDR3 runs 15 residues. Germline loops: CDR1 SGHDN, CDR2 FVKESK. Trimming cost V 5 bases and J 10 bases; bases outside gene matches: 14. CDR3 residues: CASSENRGGIGEQFF. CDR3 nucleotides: TGTGCCAGCAGCGAGAACCGAGGGGGCATCGGCGAGCAGTTCTTC. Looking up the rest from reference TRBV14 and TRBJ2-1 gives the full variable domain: EAGVTQFPSHSVIEKGQTVTLRCDPISGHDNLYWYRRVMGKEIKFLLHFVKESKQDESGMPNNRFLAERTGGTYSTLKVQPAELEDSGVYFCASSENRGGIGEQFFGPGTRLTVL.

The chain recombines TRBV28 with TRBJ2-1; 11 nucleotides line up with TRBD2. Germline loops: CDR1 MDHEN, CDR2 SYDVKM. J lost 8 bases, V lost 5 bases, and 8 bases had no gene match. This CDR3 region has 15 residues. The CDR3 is CASSVAGGPFHEQFF. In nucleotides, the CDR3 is TGTGCCAGCAGTGTAGCGGGGGGGCCGTTCCATGAGCAGTTCTTC.

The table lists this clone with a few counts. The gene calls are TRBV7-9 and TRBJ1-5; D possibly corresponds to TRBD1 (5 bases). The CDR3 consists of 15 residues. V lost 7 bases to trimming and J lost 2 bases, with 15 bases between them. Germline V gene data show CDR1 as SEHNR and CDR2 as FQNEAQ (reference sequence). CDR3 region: CASIGRGGGNQPQHF. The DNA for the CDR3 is TGTGCCAGCATCGGACGGGGCGGAGGCAATCAGCCCCAGCATTTT.

In DNA, the CDR3 is TGTGCCAGTAATGGGGATGGGGCCAACGTCCTGACTTTC. Amino acids: CASNGDGANVLTF. This rearrangement joins TRBV19 to TRBJ2-6; the D is unclear. V gave up 7 bases and J gave up 3 bases, with 7 bases separating them. Germline V lookup: CDR1 LNHDA, CDR2 SQIVND (reference sequence). The CDR3 is 13 residues long.

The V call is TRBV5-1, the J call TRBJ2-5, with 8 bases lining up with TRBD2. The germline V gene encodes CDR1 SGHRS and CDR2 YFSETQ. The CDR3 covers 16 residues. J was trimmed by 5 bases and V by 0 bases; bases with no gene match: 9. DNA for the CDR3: TGCGCCAGCAGCTTGGATCCCGGCGGGGGGTGGGAGACCCAGTACTTC. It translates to CASSLDPGGGWETQYF.

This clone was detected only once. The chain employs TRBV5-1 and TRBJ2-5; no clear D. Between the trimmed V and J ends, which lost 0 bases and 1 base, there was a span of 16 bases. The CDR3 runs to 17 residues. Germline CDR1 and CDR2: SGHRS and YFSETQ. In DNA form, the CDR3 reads TGCGCCAGCAGCTTGGCTGGCGGCTGGGAAGGCCAAGAGACCCAGTACTTC. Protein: CASSLAGGWEGQETQYF.

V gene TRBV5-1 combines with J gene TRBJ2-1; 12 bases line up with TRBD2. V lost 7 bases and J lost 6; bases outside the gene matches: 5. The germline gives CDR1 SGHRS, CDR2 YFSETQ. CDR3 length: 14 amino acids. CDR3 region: CASFGTSGPNEQFF. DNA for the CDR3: TGCGCCAGCTTCGGGACTAGCGGGCCCAATGAGCAGTTCTTC.

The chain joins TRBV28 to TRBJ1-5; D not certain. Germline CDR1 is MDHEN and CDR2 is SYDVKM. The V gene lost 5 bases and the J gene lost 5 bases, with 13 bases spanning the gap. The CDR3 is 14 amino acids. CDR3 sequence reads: CASSPPDLYQPQHF. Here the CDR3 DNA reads TGTGCCAGCAGTCCCCCGGATCTTTATCAGCCCCAGCATTTT.